This T cell receptor beta chain emerged from a study of patients and donors after allogeneic stem cell transplantation. Germline assignment: CDR1 SGDLS and CDR2 YYNGEE. This CDR3 comprises 16 residues. Trimming stripped 0 bases from V and 5 bases from J, with 17 bases between. TCRdb fed the RT-PCR reads into MiXCR, producing one record per CDR3 protein. Of more than 150,000 distinct CDR3 sequences listed, about a quarter are singletons. This clonotype was counted many times. The clonotype was recovered from a human donor who was either an allogeneic HSCT recipient or a stem cell or donor lymphocyte infusion donor (not recorded which). It is not recorded whose cells these are; they may come from a transplant donor. This chain joins TRBV9 and TRBJ1-1; weak D call: TRBD1 (5 bases). Sequenced material: blood, either unsorted or a sorted T cell fraction (not recorded which). In DNA, the CDR3 is TGTGCCAGCAGCGTAGACTCAGACAGAATTATTACTGAAGCTTTCTTT. Amino acid sequence: CASSVDSDRIITEAFF.